This T cell receptor (beta chain) is drawn from a study of cytomegalovirus exposure and HLA in healthy donors. General study findings and limits: The authors later found most CMV-associated TCR beta chains appeared HLA-restricted. Reports described diagnosis of cytomegalovirus status by the classifier as highly specific and sensitive.

This clone was recorded a few times. Its antigen is unidentified. PCR involved 60 Vbeta and 13 Jbeta primers. Sequenced by immunoSEQ multiplex PCR; TCRdb stores in-frame clones only, minus some. This sample has 130,000 or so clones; 73% occur once, and the top ten carry approximately 2.1%. Looked up from germline, CDR1 is SGHTA and CDR2 is FQGNSA. This CDR3 is built from 14 residues. V lost 3 bases, J lost 4 bases, and 7 bases lay in between. There were likely unrecorded immune exposures, though donors were nominally healthy when sampled. The TCR originated in a woman in her 40s in good health and CMV-seropositive. The sequencing input was PBMCs. This sequence joins TRBV7-2 and TRBJ2-6; D is undetermined. CDR3 sequence: CASSLALGANVLTF. CDR3 DNA: TGTGCCAGCAGCTTGGCTTTAGGGGCCAACGTCCTGACTTTC.